This T cell receptor beta chain derives from a study of T cells in women clearing cervical HPV infection. Background on the study: Cases: HPV16-related CIN3 or worse on histology, 2 invasive cancers. Only a few women had HLA typing results available. Study-wide results and limits: Controls had more TRBV6-7 (approximately 0.15%) than cases (about 0.11%). T-cell numbers per sample were unknown and may explain richness differences.

Clones were read by immunoSEQ multiplex PCR, and TCRdb kept only the in-frame ones, dropping some. The sample table sets out roughly 48,000 clones. In regard to this clone: Its antigen remains unidentified. The CDR3 end lies 3 residues beyond the end of the read and is filled in from the germline J gene.

With 4 bases removed from V and 3 bases from J, the gap between germline ends came to 20 bases. Germline CDR1 is SGHRS and CDR2 is YFSETQ. This CDR3 contains 16 residues. This chain uses TRBV5-1 with TRBJ2-7, with a tentative D call TRBD1 (5 bases). This receptor was obtained from a woman between 18 and 70 years old with a cervical HPV16 infection that either progressed to CIN3+ or cleared (not recorded which). Material for sequencing was blood buffy coat. CDR3 DNA, as far as it was read: TGCGCCAGCAGCCGCAGCCGAACAGGTCCCGACTACGAG. It encodes CASSRSRTGPDYE. The full CDR3 reads CASSRSRTGPDYEQYF.